Described below is a single TCR beta chain sequence and its context. What it recognizes is unknown. Time point indicated: persistent/refractory GD, antithyroid drugs over 5 years with positive TRAb. The TCR library was prepared using RNA isolated from PBMCs. Each of the patients was recruited from an endocrinology department situated in Xi'an, China. Each patient gave approximately 9 milliliters of EDTA-anticoagulated peripheral blood. The TCR beta library used iRepertoire HTBI primers with Arm-PCR amplification of CDR3. TCRdb fed the multiplex PCR reads into MiXCR, producing one record per CDR3 protein. The table shows more than 650,000 distinct CDR3 sequences, with roughly 30% occurring only once. The sample comes from a study of regulatory T cells in long-lasting Graves disease. Study-wide results and limits: A limited number of samples was an acknowledged limitation. Preferential use of TRBV28, TRBJ1-2 and TRBJ2-5 was seen in persistent disease.

Trimming left V 1 base short and J 7 bases short, with 10 bases between. Looked up from germline, CDR1 is GTSNPN and CDR2 is SVGIG (reference sequence). The CDR3 loop spans 12 amino acids. The sequence derives from a female donor with Graves disease. The sequences come from peripheral blood mononuclear cells (PBMCs), collected when the disease was refractory, from a patient treated with antithyroid drugs. The chain couples TRBV30 to TRBJ1-2, with a possible D match to TRBD1 (5 bases). The CDR3 DNA follows: TGTGCCTGGAGTGATGGGGCGCCTGGCTACACCTTC. As protein: CAWSDGAPGYTF.